The sequence of this T cell receptor (beta chain) was determined in a study of beta chain features in type 1 diabetes. General study points: HLA influence on TCRB rearrangement stayed unresolved here. Junctions at VDJ sites from type 1 diabetes patients had fewer insertions and more deletions. The naive, central memory and Treg TCRB repertoires showed an apparent similarity that was greater among patients than among healthy donors. Shortening of TCRB CDR3s, moderate but significant, appeared in all four CD4+ subsets of Type 1 diabetes patients.

The trim removed 4 bases at V and 4 bases at J, leaving 7 bases unmatched. The V gene's germline CDR1 is SEHNR and CDR2 FQNEAQ (reference sequence). The CDR3 totals 16 residues. Notes on this clone: Its cognate antigen is unknown.

Each donor gave one heparinised blood draw averaging around 120 mL. Expressed TCRB transcripts were sequenced because the isolated RNA had all been reverse transcribed beforehand. The data were produced by immunoSEQ multiplex PCR, yet TCRdb's version contains in-frame clones alone and is incomplete. The sample consists of 200,000 to 300,000 clones, roughly 22% of them appearing once. The source is a middle-aged woman with type 1 diabetes. The chain joins TRBV7-9 to TRBJ2-2; 9 nucleotides match TRBD2. Sequencing was performed on naive CD4+ T cells from blood. The CDR3 region is CASSYGTSRPTGELFF. The CDR3 DNA follows: TGTGCCAGCAGCTACGGGACTAGCAGACCCACCGGGGAGCTGTTTTTT.